The 16 T cell receptor beta chains presented below share a single source sample, sequenced in a study of blood T cell repertoires in COVID-19. The assay was immunoSEQ multiplex PCR, and TCRdb's table has in-frame clones only and misses some. This sample has 220,000 or so clones, with 80% to 90% found just once. The material sequenced was PBMCs or T cells enriched from blood (not recorded which). These receptors came from a woman between 18 and 30 years old in a cohort exposed to, infected with or recovered from COVID-19 (not recorded which).

The chain employs TRBV5-6 and TRBJ1-2; perhaps TRBD1 as D (6 bases). V lost 4 bases to trimming and J lost 0 bases, with 13 bases between them. Germline CDR1 SGHDT, CDR2 YYEEEE. The CDR3 is 15 amino acids. The DNA of the CDR3 is TGTGCCAGCAGCCCCGTGGGGGCGACTAACTATGGCTACACCTTC. Translating it yields CASSPVGATNYGYTF. Looking up the rest from reference TRBV5-6 and TRBJ1-2 gives the full variable domain: DAGVTQSPTHLIKTRGQQVTLRCSPKSGHDTVSWYQQALGQGPQFIFQYYEEEERQRGNFPDRFSGHQFPNYSSELNVNALLLGDSALYLCASSPVGATNYGYTFGSGTRLTVV.

The chain employs TRBV10-2 and TRBJ1-5; D is unresolved. CDR1 and CDR2 (germline): WSHSY, SAAADI. This CDR3 region has 13 residues. The V gene lost 7 bases and the J gene lost 4 bases, with 11 bases spanning the gap. The CDR3 bases are TGCGCCAGCAACCTACAGCTAAATCAGCCCCAGCATTTT. As protein: CASNLQLNQPQHF.

The chain carries TRBV5-4 and TRBJ1-2; TRBD1 aligns across 8 bases. Trimming cost V 0 bases and J 0 bases; bases outside gene matches: 7. Germline lookup yields CDR1 SGHNT and CDR2 YYREEE (reference sequence). This CDR3 is built from 17 residues. Here the CDR3 reads CASSLGGQGPANYGYTF. In nucleotides, the CDR3 is TGTGCCAGCAGCTTGGGTGGACAGGGCCCAGCTAACTATGGCTACACCTTC. Based on the CDR3 plus reference TRBV5-4 and TRBJ1-2, the full variable domain is ETGVTQSPTHLIKTRGQQVTLRCSSQSGHNTVSWYQQALGQGPQFIFQYYREEENGRGNFPPRFSGLQFPNYSSELNVNALELDDSALYLCASSLGGQGPANYGYTFGSGTRLTVV.

This clone was counted once. The CDR3 loop reads CASSLAQGRGSPLHF. DNA of the CDR3: TGTGCCAGCAGCTTAGCACAGGGTAGAGGTTCACCCCTCCACTTT. The chain links TRBV7-2 to TRBJ1-6; possibly TRBD1 for D (6 bases). The CDR3 loop spans 15 amino acids. Trimming took off 0 bases at V and 9 bases at J, with 12 bases between the two ends. Germline V gene sequence: CDR1 SGHTA, CDR2 FQGNSA.

The chain is built from TRBV24-1 and TRBJ2-3; 9 positions match TRBD1. Trimming cost V 2 bases and J 2 bases; bases outside gene matches: 4. This CDR3 spans 16 amino acids. Germline V gene data show CDR1 as KGHDR and CDR2 as SFDVKD. Written as DNA, the CDR3 is TGTGCCACCAGTGATTGGGACAGGGACTTCACAGATACGCAGTATTTT. As protein: CATSDWDRDFTDTQYF.

This sequence joins TRBV2 and TRBJ1-6, with TRBD1 identical over 10 bases. Germline V gives CDR1 SNHLY, CDR2 FYNNEI. After removal of 2 bases from V and 6 bases from J, the junction contained 4 bases not matched to a gene. The CDR3 loop spans 16 amino acids. The CDR3 DNA is TGTGCCAGCAGTGAAAATAGGGACAGGGGTAATTCACCCCTCCACTTT. Its translation: CASSENRDRGNSPLHF.

The V gene is TRBV3-1 (or the pseudogene TRBV3-2), the J gene TRBJ2-3; 11 bases map to TRBD2. J was trimmed by 2 bases and V by 1 base; bases with no gene match: 14. CDR1 is LGHDT and CDR2 is YNNKEL in the germline V gene (reference sequence). This CDR3 contains 20 residues. The CDR3, as DNA: TGTGCCAGCAGCCAAGTGGCCCTAGCGGGAGGAGAGGTCCCCACAGATACGCAGTATTTT. Protein: CASSQVALAGGEVPTDTQYF.

The genes are TRBV5-6 and TRBJ2-2; 9 positions match TRBD1. Trimming cost V 4 bases and J 5 bases; bases outside gene matches: 9. Germline V CDR1 and CDR2: SGHDT, YYEEEE. The length of the CDR3 is 16 residues. The CDR3 loop reads CASSPSGTGLTGELFF. The CDR3 coding sequence is TGTGCCAGCAGCCCCTCCGGGACAGGGTTAACCGGGGAGCTGTTTTTT.

This sequence joins TRBV5-1 and TRBJ1-1; 11 bases are shared with TRBD1. This CDR3 has 14 residues. From germline, CDR1 is SGHRS and CDR2 YFSETQ. V gave up 6 bases and J gave up 4 bases; unmatched junction bases: 5. CDR3 amino acids: CASKWTGGFTEAFF. The CDR3 DNA follows: TGCGCCAGCAAGTGGACAGGGGGCTTCACTGAAGCTTTCTTT. Full variable domain (missing parts from reference TRBV5-1 and TRBJ1-1): KAGVTQTPRYLIKTRGQQVTLSCSPISGHRSVSWYQQTPGQGLQFLFEYFSETQRNKGNFPGRFSGRQFSNSRSEMNVSTLELGDSALYLCASKWTGGFTEAFFGQGTRLTVV.

The gene calls are TRBV3-1 (or the pseudogene TRBV3-2) and TRBJ2-3, with D maybe TRBD2 (6 bases). The germline V gene encodes CDR1 LGHDT and CDR2 YNNKEL (reference sequence). This CDR3 is 17 amino acids long. Trimming removed 3 bases from V and 2 bases from J, with 18 bases in between. The CDR3 reads CASSHAVRRGPTDTQYF. The DNA of the CDR3 is TGTGCCAGCAGCCACGCGGTTAGGAGGGGTCCCACAGATACGCAGTATTTT.

The chain combines TRBV27 with TRBJ1-1, with D tentatively TRBD1 (5 bases). With 2 bases removed from V and 1 base from J, the gap between germline ends came to 14 bases. Germline V gives CDR1 MNHEY, CDR2 SMNVEV (reference sequence). This CDR3 contains 16 residues. The DNA for the CDR3 is TGTGCCAGCAGTTTAGCCATGGGCAGGGAGAACACTGAAGCTTTCTTT. It specifies CASSLAMGRENTEAFF.

The rearrangement joins TRBV3-1 (or the pseudogene TRBV3-2) to TRBJ1-3; TRBD1 is a possible D gene (5 bases). This CDR3 contains 13 residues. V was clipped by 7 bases and J by 8 bases, with 15 bases between them. Germline-derived CDR1 and CDR2 are LGHDT and YNNKEL (reference sequence). The CDR3: CASTATGGYTIYF. The CDR3 DNA reads TGTGCCAGCACCGCCACCGGGGGTTACACCATATATTTT.

The chain couples TRBV11-2 to TRBJ1-6, with D possibly matching TRBD1 (5 bases). The CDR3 is 14 residues long. Trimming removed 6 bases at V and 6 bases at J, with 12 bases between. Per germline, CDR1 SGHAT and CDR2 FQNNGV. The CDR3 sequence: CASRAGQINSPLHF. CDR3 coding DNA: TGTGCCAGCAGGGCGGGGCAGATTAATTCACCCCTCCACTTT.

This sequence joins TRBV6-5 and TRBJ2-7; D might be TRBD1 (7 bases). The germline CDR1 and CDR2 sequences are MNHEY and SVGAGI. Deletions cut 10 bases from V and 1 base from J, with 17 bases between. CDR3 size: 14 residues. DNA of the CDR3: TGTGCCACCGACAGGGAGGCTGGTTCCTACGAGCAGTACTTC. Translated: CATDREAGSYEQYF.

This clone has just one count. This chain joins TRBV19 and TRBJ2-1; 8 nucleotides match TRBD1. The CDR3 totals 16 residues. In germline, CDR1 is LNHDA, CDR2 SQIVND (reference sequence). V lost 5 bases to trimming and J lost 4 bases; unmatched junction nucleotides: 10. The CDR3 region is CASSSPGQASYNEQFF. CDR3 DNA: TGTGCCAGTAGTTCGCCGGGACAGGCATCGTACAATGAGCAGTTCTTC. The variable domain in full, with the rest retrieved from reference TRBV19 and TRBJ2-1, is DGGITQSPKYLFRKEGQNVTLSCEQNLNHDAMYWYRQDPGQGLRLIYYSQIVNDFQKGDIAEGYSVSREKKESFPLTVTSAQKNPTAFYLCASSSPGQASYNEQFFGPGTRLTVL.

This chain links TRBV19 with TRBJ1-2; D gene unclear. V lost 5 bases to trimming and J lost 5 bases, with 6 bases between them. The CDR3 extends over 11 amino acids. Germline V gene lookup returns CDR1 LNHDA and CDR2 SQIVND (reference sequence). CDR3 protein: CASSHSYGYTF. As DNA, the CDR3 is TGTGCCAGTAGTCACAGTTATGGCTACACCTTC.